This entry describes one T cell receptor beta chain. A junction boundary mismatches the germline segment, possibly from a read error. The authors' processing: By means of reference gene primer amplification, nucleated cell counts were estimated. The method was immunoSEQ multiplex PCR; TCRdb's version includes in-frame clones alone and lacks a portion of them. The DNA gave D and trimming, while V, J and clone size come from that table. Of approximately 8,000 clones listed, 73% were seen once; the top ten hold about a sixth. These data originate in a study of blood T cell repertoires in COVID-19. Overall study: The study drew acute and convalescent COVID-19 samples from the United States, Italy and Spain. Sources were T cells, B-cell-depleted T cells, or PBMCs; the material itself was cDNA or gDNA.

Sequenced sample: peripheral blood. The TCR sequence derives from a human donor in a cohort sampled during active COVID-19.

The CDR3 DNA reads TGTACCAGCAGCGTAGGAGCAGGGACTCACCAGTATTTT. Amino acids: CTSSVGAGTHQYF. The J gene is TRBJ2-3, the V gene TRBV9; maybe TRBD2 (6 bases). Germline CDR1 is SGDLS and CDR2 is YYNGEE. The CDR3 covers 13 residues.